Included here is one T cell receptor beta chain sequence, with context. Its specific antigen is unknown. No much larger clone is present one base from it, and per-base qualities are unavailable. Per the germline V gene, SGHTA is the CDR1 and FQGNSA is the CDR2. From V the trimming removes 2 bases and from J it removes 5 bases, while the gene matches leave 8 bases of the junction unaccounted for. There are 15 amino acids in the CDR3, from cysteine to phenylalanine inclusive. Only CDR3 DNA is held: 45 bases, read in frame from base 1. Libraries were made using RT-PCR. The sequencer was a NextSeq 550. Using fastp trimming at Q25 and MiXCR clonotype assembly, TCRdb reanalyzed the public sequencing data and kept in-frame beta chains. A single entry per CDR3 protein holds the most common genes and DNA from its merged rows. Across this sample there are about 410,000 distinct CDR3 sequences, with about a sixth seen only once. The leading ten clones occupy around 7.2% of the sample.

This record belongs to a study of patients and donors after allogeneic stem cell transplantation (dated by TCRdb to 2020 to 2022). This sequence was found in a human donor who was either an allogeneic HSCT recipient or a stem cell or donor lymphocyte infusion donor (not recorded which). It is not recorded whose cells these are; they may come from a transplant donor. The sequence links TRBV7-2 to TRBJ2-7; 8 junctional bases match TRBD1. The sequenced material came from blood, either unsorted or a sorted T cell fraction (not recorded which). The DNA sequence follows: TGTGCCAGCAGCTTAACAGGGGGACCGTCCCACGAGCAGTACTTC. Its product reads: CASSLTGGPSHEQYF.